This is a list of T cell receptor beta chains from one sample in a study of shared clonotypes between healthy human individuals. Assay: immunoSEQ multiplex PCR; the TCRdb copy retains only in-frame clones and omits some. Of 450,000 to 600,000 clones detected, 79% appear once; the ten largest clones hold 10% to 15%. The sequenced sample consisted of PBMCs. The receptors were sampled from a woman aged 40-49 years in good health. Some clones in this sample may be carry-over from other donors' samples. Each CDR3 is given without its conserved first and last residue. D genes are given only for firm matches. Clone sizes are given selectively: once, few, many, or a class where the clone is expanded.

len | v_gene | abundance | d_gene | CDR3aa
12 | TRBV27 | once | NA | ASSLGRWGREQY
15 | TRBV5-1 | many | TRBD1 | ASSLGDRGRATGELF
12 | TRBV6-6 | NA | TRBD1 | ASSYVTGGHEQF
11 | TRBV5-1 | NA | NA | ASSPTVDTEAF
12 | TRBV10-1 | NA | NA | ASSPNRDNTEAF
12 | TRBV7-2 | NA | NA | ASSPSRLNTEAF
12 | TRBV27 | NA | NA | ASSLGGAQETQY
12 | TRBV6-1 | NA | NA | ASSDLGLRNTIY
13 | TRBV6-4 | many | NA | ASSDGQGNTGELF
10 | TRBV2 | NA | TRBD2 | ASGGTSYEQY
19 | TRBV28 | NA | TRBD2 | ASSPLWGLAGGPEGTGELF
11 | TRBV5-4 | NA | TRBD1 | ASSPTGGETQY
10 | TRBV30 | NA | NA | AGVHSGNTIY
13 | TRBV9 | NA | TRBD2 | ASSVGGRGADTQY
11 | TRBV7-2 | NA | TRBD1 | ASSVGTVNEQF
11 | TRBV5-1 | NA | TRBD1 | ASSAEDREKLF
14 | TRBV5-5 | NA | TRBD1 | ASSLDRGENTGELF
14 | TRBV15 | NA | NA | ATSRDLGGVVYGYT
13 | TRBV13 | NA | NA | ASSLGRSRTDTQY
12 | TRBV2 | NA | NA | ASSRGGRGEKLF
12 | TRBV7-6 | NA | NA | ASSSPGNSETQY
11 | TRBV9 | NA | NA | ASSVGEVGPLT
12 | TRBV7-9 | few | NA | ASSSTGISDIQY
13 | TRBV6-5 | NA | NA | ASSPPGRVDYGYT
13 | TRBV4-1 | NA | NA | ASSQGGLGTGELF
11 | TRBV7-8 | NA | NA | ASSSLGTYEQY
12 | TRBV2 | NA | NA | ASSAQGPPYEQY
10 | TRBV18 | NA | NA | ASSPTYTEAF
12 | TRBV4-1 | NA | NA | ASSQGTRWDTQY
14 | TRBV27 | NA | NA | ASSPGLDYTDNEQF
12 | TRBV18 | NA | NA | ASSLQSTNEKLF
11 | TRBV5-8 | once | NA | ASSLAANTEAF
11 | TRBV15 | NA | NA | ATSRGYQETQY
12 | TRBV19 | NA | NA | ASSIVLASGELF
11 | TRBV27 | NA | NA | ASSFLGTYEQY
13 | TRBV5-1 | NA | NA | ASSLEGGRGDEQF
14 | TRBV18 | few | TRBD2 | ASSPLTSGSGYEQF
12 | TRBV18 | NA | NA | ASSRGGGQQPQH
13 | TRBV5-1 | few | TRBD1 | ASSPSGTVVIEQY
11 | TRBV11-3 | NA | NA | ASSWDEDTEAF
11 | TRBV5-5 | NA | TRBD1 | ASSLDRTGVNT
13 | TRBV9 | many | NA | ASSVEGLAFDTQY
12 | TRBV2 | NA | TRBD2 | ASGTSHNTGELF
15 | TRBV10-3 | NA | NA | AISGVSPYARSGELF
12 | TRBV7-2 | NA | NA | ASSPPGTDFTQY
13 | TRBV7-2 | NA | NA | ASSLGGRGLNEQF
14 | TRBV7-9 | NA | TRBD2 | ASSLRLAVNTGELF
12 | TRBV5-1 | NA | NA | ASSLSGFANEQF
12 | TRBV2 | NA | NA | ASSERVSDQPQH